What follows are 21 T cell receptor beta chains derived from one specimen sequenced in a study of HIV-infected patients and healthy controls. Alpha and beta constant-region primers primed reverse transcription of about 0.5 ug RNA. Using multiplexing indices, alpha and beta chain libraries were generated apart by chain-specific third strand synthesis. Via MiXCR, TCRdb re-called the 5' RACE reads, giving one row per CDR3 protein. The top ten hold approximately 25% of the sample, which has 5,500 or so distinct CDR3 sequences, about 8.6% seen once. Antiretroviral therapy had run roughly three months, about 14 weeks, before follow-up blood collection. No cell fractionation was done, so the repertoire covers all unsorted peripheral blood T cells. The source was blood, collected during antiretroviral therapy. The origin of the receptors is an adult with HIV infection.

The genes are TRBV30 and TRBJ2-2, with no clear D. The germline CDR1 and CDR2 sequences are GTSNPN and SVGIG (reference sequence). Trimming shortened V by 2 bases and J by 1 base, and 8 bases separated the two germline ends. This CDR3 contains 14 residues. CDR3 sequence reads: CAWSTVRNTGELFF. The CDR3 DNA reads as TGTGCCTGGAGTACGGTTAGGAACACCGGGGAGCTGTTTTTT.

This clonotype was recorded many times. The chain uses TRBV6-2 or TRBV6-3 and TRBJ2-7; 7 nucleotides line up with TRBD1. V trimming: 7 bases; J trimming: 6 bases; junction bases outside the gene matches: 15. CDR1 and CDR2 from the germline V gene are MNHEY and SVGEGT. The CDR3 is 15 residues long. The CDR3 sequence: CASTPTGRRVGEQYF. CDR3 sequence (DNA): TGTGCCAGCACCCCGACAGGGAGAAGGGTCGGCGAGCAGTACTTC.

This sequence joins TRBV19 and TRBJ1-1; D is undetermined. The germline V gene has CDR1 LNHDA and CDR2 SQIVND (reference sequence). With 5 bases removed from V and 3 bases from J, the gap between germline ends came to 13 bases. CDR3 length equals 14 residues. CDR3 in DNA: TGTGCCAGTAGTGCCTGGTCGGGAGACACTGAAGCTTTCTTT. It translates to CASSAWSGDTEAFF.

Relative to its sample, this clonotype is medium-sized. This chain links TRBV4-3 with TRBJ1-2; D is possibly TRBD1 (6 bases). This CDR3 has 13 amino acids. V lost 4 bases, J lost 2 bases, and 8 bases lay in between. Germline assignment: CDR1 LGHNA and CDR2 YSLEER. CDR3 residues: CASSPTGNYGYTF. The CDR3 region has the DNA TGCGCCAGCAGCCCGACAGGCAACTATGGCTACACCTTC.

This clonotype was counted at least ten times. The chain joins TRBV20-1 to TRBJ2-1, with D possibly TRBD1 on 6 matching bases. The CDR3 has 15 amino acids. Trimming removed 0 bases at V and 0 bases at J, with 9 bases between. Germline CDR1 and CDR2: DFQATT and SNEGSKA (reference sequence). In nucleotides, the CDR3 is TGCAGTGCTAGAGAGGGCAGGGGCTCCTACAATGAGCAGTTCTTC. Its protein is CSAREGRGSYNEQFF.

This clonotype is medium-sized (0.01 to 0.1%). J is TRBJ1-5 and V is TRBV20-1; 11 nucleotides line up with TRBD1. The CDR3 is made up of 16 amino acids. V lost 3 bases and J lost 7; bases outside the gene matches: 11. The germline CDR1 and CDR2 sequences are DFQATT and SNEGSKA (reference sequence). Here the CDR3 DNA reads TGCAGTGCTAGGGAGGGGGACAGGGGGGTTAAACAGCCCCAGCATTTT. Translated, it gives CSAREGDRGVKQPQHF.

The sample holds many counts of this clonotype. This chain uses TRBV6-1 with TRBJ2-7, with unresolved D. Germline V gives CDR1 MNHNS, CDR2 SASEGT. This CDR3 contains 18 residues. Trimming stripped 2 bases from V and 6 bases from J, with 26 bases between. The CDR3 region is CASSESRPPGTRTGEQYF. The CDR3 region has the DNA TGTGCCAGCAGTGAAAGTAGGCCCCCAGGTACCCGAACGGGCGAGCAGTACTTC.

Concerning this clonotype: A much larger clone lies a single base off, so this may be a read error. V usage is TRBV9 and J usage is TRBJ2-7; no reliable D call. Per the germline V gene, CDR1 is SGDLS and CDR2 is YYNGEE. This CDR3 spans 13 amino acids. The CDR3: CASSVDTPYEQCF. The CDR3 nucleotides read TGTGCCAGCAGCGTAGATACTCCCTACGAGCAGTGCTTC.

This clonotype was found many times. This chain uses TRBV5-4 with TRBJ2-1, with 7 positions matching TRBD1. In germline, CDR1 is SGHNT, CDR2 YYREEE (reference sequence). The CDR3 has 15 residues. Trimming at V came to 4 bases and at J to 4 bases, leaving 8 bases not matched to a gene. The CDR3: CASSTGTEKYNEQFF. Written as DNA, the CDR3 is TGTGCCAGCAGCACCGGGACAGAAAAATACAATGAGCAGTTCTTC.

This clonotype is labeled as medium-sized. The V and J genes are TRBV6-6 and TRBJ2-3; D uncertain. Trimming removed 8 bases from V and 6 bases from J, with 6 bases in between. Germline assignment: CDR1 MNHNY and CDR2 SVGAGI (reference sequence). The CDR3 totals 10 residues. CDR3 sequence reads: CASLGDTQYF. The CDR3 region has the DNA TGTGCCAGCTTGGGCGATACGCAGTATTTT.

This clonotype is large (0.1 to 1%) by share. The CDR3 DNA follows: TGTGCCAGCAGCACAGGGACGGCTTATTCTGGAAACACCATATATTTT. Translating gives CASSTGTAYSGNTIYF. This rearrangement joins TRBV14 to TRBJ1-3, with D perhaps matching TRBD1 (6 bases). Trimming stripped 5 bases from V and 1 base from J, with 15 bases between. The CDR3 loop spans 16 amino acids. Germline loops: CDR1 SGHDN, CDR2 FVKESK.

The chain is built from TRBV7-8 and TRBJ2-1; no definite D call. From germline, CDR1 is SGHVS and CDR2 FQNEAQ. This CDR3 contains 12 residues. Between the trimmed V and J ends, which lost 1 base and 8 bases, there was a span of 6 bases. CDR3 amino acids: CASSLGKDEQFF. CDR3 DNA: TGTGCCAGCAGCTTAGGGAAGGATGAGCAGTTCTTC. Combining the CDR3 with reference TRBV7-8 and TRBJ2-1 gives the whole variable domain GAGVSQSPRYKVAKRGQDVALRCDPISGHVSLFWYQQALGQGPEFLTYFQNEAQLDKSGLPSDRFFAERPEGSVSTLKIQRTQQEDSAVYLCASSLGKDEQFFGPGTRLTVL.

There are many counts of this clonotype. The chain uses TRBV7-9 and TRBJ2-3; 7 bases agree with TRBD2. CDR1 and CDR2 from the germline V gene are SEHNR and FQNEAQ (reference sequence). This CDR3 is built from 14 residues. Trimming removed 6 bases from V and 3 bases from J; junction bases left unmatched: 6. CDR3 DNA: TGTGCCAGCAGGGCGGGAGATCGGACAGATACGCAGTATTTT. Protein: CASRAGDRTDTQYF.

This clonotype is classed as medium-sized (0.01 to 0.1%). The V and J genes are TRBV20-1 and TRBJ2-1; 12 bases line up with TRBD2. J lost 3 bases, V lost 6 bases, and 9 bases had no gene match. This CDR3 comprises 16 residues. The V gene's germline CDR1 is DFQATT and CDR2 SNEGSKA (reference sequence). CDR3 nucleotide sequence: TGCAGTGCGAGGGTGACTAGCGGGAGTAACTACAATGAGCAGTTCTTC. Translated: CSARVTSGSNYNEQFF.

This clonotype was observed at least ten times. The V gene is TRBV7-6, the J gene TRBJ1-1, with no clear D. The CDR3 is 13 residues long. From germline, CDR1 is SGHVS and CDR2 FNYEAQ. Trimming shortened V by 0 bases and J by 6 bases, and 8 bases separated the two germline ends. CDR3 nucleotides: TGTGCCAGCAGCTTAGCGCGGGTGTCTGAAGCTTTCTTT. Amino acids: CASSLARVSEAFF.

By its share, this clonotype is medium-sized. The chain combines TRBV9 with TRBJ2-1; D uncertain. The CDR3 loop spans 14 amino acids. CDR1 is SGDLS, CDR2 YYNGEE, per germline. V was trimmed by 0 bases and J by 2 bases, leaving 6 bases between them. The CDR3 region has the DNA TGTGCCAGCAGCGTAGAGGTGACCTACAATGAGCAGTTCTTC. Its protein is CASSVEVTYNEQFF. Using reference TRBV9 and TRBJ2-1 for the parts outside the CDR3, the full variable domain is DSGVTQTPKHLITATGQRVTLRCSPRSGDLSVYWYQQSLDQGLQFLIQYYNGEERAKGNILERFSAQQFPDLHSELNLSSLELGDSALYFCASSVEVTYNEQFFGPGTRLTVL.

This clonotype counts as medium-sized. V and J are TRBV7-6 and TRBJ2-2; 7 bases agree with TRBD1. The V gene end was trimmed by 5 bases and the J gene end by 7 bases; junction bases not matched to a gene: 10. The CDR3 runs 15 residues. Germline V gene sequence: CDR1 SGHVS, CDR2 FNYEAQ. CDR3 bases: TGTGCCAGCAGCACAAGGACAGGCCCGGGCGGGGAGCTGTTTTTT. This translates into CASSTRTGPGGELFF.

Relative to its sample, this clonotype is medium-sized. This chain uses TRBV12-3 or TRBV12-4 with TRBJ1-6; TRBD1 aligns across 7 bases. With V trimmed by 5 bases and J by 8 bases, 6 bases remained unmatched. This CDR3 is 14 amino acids long. The CDR3 DNA sequence: TGTGCCAGCAGTCGACAGGGCTCGGATTCACCCCTCCACTTT. Protein sequence: CASSRQGSDSPLHF.

The chain uses TRBV4-1 and TRBJ1-5, with D unresolved. V lost 0 bases, J lost 2 bases, and 14 bases lay in between. Germline CDR1 reads MGHRA; CDR2 reads YSYEKL. The CDR3 totals 17 residues. CDR3 amino acids: CASSQDWATSGNQPQHF. As DNA, the CDR3 is TGCGCCAGCAGCCAAGATTGGGCCACATCGGGCAATCAGCCCCAGCATTTT.

This clonotype rates as medium-sized. This chain links TRBV7-2 with TRBJ2-5; TRBD2 aligns across 8 bases. Per germline, CDR1 SGHTA and CDR2 FQGNSA. V lost 4 bases, J lost 4 bases, and 5 bases stayed unmatched. The CDR3 spans 14 residues. The CDR3 here is CASSSASGPETQYF. The CDR3 DNA reads TGTGCCAGCAGCTCCGCTAGCGGGCCAGAGACCCAGTACTTC. Together with reference TRBV7-2 and TRBJ2-5, the CDR3 gives the full variable domain: GAGVSQSPSNKVTEKGKDVELRCDPISGHTALYWYRQSLGQGLEFLIYFQGNSAPDKSGLPSDRFSAERTGGSVSTLTIQRTQQEDSAVYLCASSSASGPETQYFGPGTRLLVL.

By proportion, this clonotype is medium-sized. The V and J genes are TRBV4-3 and TRBJ2-7, with D possibly TRBD2 on 5 matching bases. The CDR3 loop spans 15 amino acids. Looked up from germline, CDR1 is LGHNA and CDR2 is YSLEER. The V end lost 1 base, the J end lost 6 bases, and 16 bases lay between the germline ends. The CDR3 loop is CASSQGQEVGVEQYF. The CDR3 DNA sequence: TGCGCCAGCAGCCAAGGTCAGGAGGTTGGCGTCGAGCAGTACTTC.